One and the same sample provided the 30 T cell receptor beta chains below, sequenced in a study of blood T cell repertoires in COVID-19. Only in-frame clones appear in the TCRdb table, and some are missing; sequencing was by immunoSEQ multiplex PCR. The sample lists around 100,000 clones, 82% occurring once. Sequencing input: peripheral blood. These receptor sequences come from a man aged 65 to 85 with acute or convalescent COVID-19.

The table lists this clone with a few counts. The chain recombines TRBV4-1 with TRBJ2-7; no clear D gene. Germline loops: CDR1 MGHRA, CDR2 YSYEKL. The CDR3 is made up of 13 amino acids. Trimming took off 5 bases at V and 0 bases at J, with 8 bases between the two ends. In nucleotides, the CDR3 is TGCGCCAGCAGCACGGGTAGCTCCTACGAGCAGTACTTC. Residues: CASSTGSSYEQYF.

The chain joins TRBV4-2 to TRBJ1-5, with D possibly being TRBD1 (5 bases). The V gene lost 3 bases and the J gene lost 0 bases, with 15 bases spanning the gap. Germline lookup yields CDR1 LGHNA and CDR2 YNFKEQ. The CDR3 totals 17 residues. CDR3 in amino acids: CASSQGREFYSNQPQHF. In DNA form, the CDR3 reads TGTGCCAGCAGCCAGGGGCGGGAATTTTATAGCAATCAGCCCCAGCATTTT.

CDR3 region: CATSRDRSGLAYEQYF. CDR3 DNA sequence: TGTGCCACCAGCAGAGATCGAAGCGGGTTAGCCTACGAGCAGTACTTC. This chain joins TRBV15 and TRBJ2-7; D perhaps matches TRBD2 (6 bases). V was shortened by 0 bases and J by 2 bases, with 14 bases between the two germline ends. CDR3 length: 16 residues. CDR1 and CDR2 (germline): LNHNV, YYDKDF (reference sequence).

The V and J genes are TRBV19 and TRBJ1-4; weak D call: TRBD1 (5 bases). Germline V gene sequence: CDR1 LNHDA, CDR2 SQIVND (reference sequence). There are 15 residues in the CDR3. V lost 7 bases and J lost 2, with 14 bases in between. CDR3 residues: CASTPGGATNEKLFF. DNA of the CDR3: TGTGCCAGTACCCCCGGGGGAGCCACTAATGAAAAACTGTTTTTT.

This chain joins TRBV2 and TRBJ1-5; 8 bases align to TRBD1. V trimming: 8 bases; J trimming: 1 base; junction bases outside the gene matches: 4. CDR1 and CDR2 (germline): SNHLY, FYNNEI. The CDR3 runs to 14 residues. The CDR3 nucleotides read TGTGCCAGCTTACAGGGGGTGAGCAATCAGCCCCAGCATTTT. Translation: CASLQGVSNQPQHF.

For the CDR3, the DNA is TGTGCCAGCTCGGGCAGGGGGAGCTCCTACGAGCAGTACTTC. As protein: CASSGRGSSYEQYF. The V gene is TRBV9, the J gene TRBJ2-7; TRBD1 matches 7 bases. The V gene's germline CDR1 is SGDLS and CDR2 YYNGEE. V lost 7 bases, J lost 0 bases, and 7 bases stayed unmatched. The CDR3 is 14 amino acids.

The chain combines TRBV19 with TRBJ1-5, with 11 bases that match TRBD1. The length of the CDR3 is 18 residues. Germline V gene data show CDR1 as LNHDA and CDR2 as SQIVND (reference sequence). The ends lost 7 bases at V and 0 bases at J; junction bases unmatched: 11. The CDR3: CASNTPGTGGNSNQPQHF. The CDR3 bases are TGTGCCAGTAACACTCCCGGGACAGGGGGTAATAGCAATCAGCCCCAGCATTTT. The complete variable domain, with remaining parts taken from reference TRBV19 and TRBJ1-5, reads DGGITQSPKYLFRKEGQNVTLSCEQNLNHDAMYWYRQDPGQGLRLIYYSQIVNDFQKGDIAEGYSVSREKKESFPLTVTSAQKNPTAFYLCASNTPGTGGNSNQPQHFGDGTRLSIL.

The rearrangement joins TRBV7-3 to TRBJ1-2; D uncertain. The CDR3 has 14 residues. Germline CDR1 is SGHTA and CDR2 is FQGTGA. V shed 6 bases and J shed 0 bases, with 11 bases lying between them. CDR3 sequence: CASSWEASNYGYTF. In DNA form, the CDR3 reads TGTGCCAGCAGTTGGGAGGCATCTAACTATGGCTACACCTTC.

The chain recombines TRBV24-1 with TRBJ2-4; possibly TRBD2 for D (5 bases). The ends were cut back, 11 bases at V and 5 bases at J, with 12 bases in the middle. Germline CDR1 KGHDR, CDR2 SFDVKD. The CDR3 runs to 12 residues. DNA of the CDR3: TGTGCCATTAGCGACTCGGAAAACATTCAGTACTTC. It is translated as CAISDSENIQYF.

This chain connects TRBV5-1 to TRBJ1-6; the match to TRBD1 covers 7 bases. V was clipped by 2 bases and J by 7 bases; unmatched bases: 6. Germline values: CDR1 SGHRS, CDR2 YFSETQ. The CDR3 consists of 15 residues. The CDR3 DNA sequence: TGCGCCAGCAGCTTACGGGACAGAGGCAATTCACCCCTCCACTTT. It encodes CASSLRDRGNSPLHF.

The rearrangement uses TRBV7-9 and TRBJ2-7, with 8 positions matching TRBD1. The CDR3 consists of 13 residues. Germline V gives CDR1 SEHNR, CDR2 FQNEAQ (reference sequence). The trim removed 5 bases at V and 6 bases at J, leaving 6 bases unmatched. CDR3 region: CASSPRTGTEQYF. In nucleotides, the CDR3 is TGTGCCAGCAGCCCTCGGACAGGGACCGAGCAGTACTTC.

The V call is TRBV5-6, the J call TRBJ2-3; D is perhaps TRBD2 (5 bases). The V gene's germline CDR1 is SGHDT and CDR2 YYEEEE. There are 15 residues in the CDR3. Trimming removed 4 bases from V and 1 base from J, with 13 bases in between. CDR3 in amino acids: CASSPNGMGTDTQYF. The CDR3 DNA follows: TGTGCCAGCAGCCCAAACGGGATGGGCACAGATACGCAGTATTTT.

The gene calls are TRBV15 and TRBJ1-5; D possibly corresponds to TRBD1 (5 bases). Trimming removed 2 bases from V and 6 bases from J, with 8 bases in between. Looked up from germline, CDR1 is LNHNV and CDR2 is YYDKDF (reference sequence). The CDR3 covers 13 residues. CDR3: CATSRQGSQPQHF. CDR3 sequence (DNA): TGTGCCACCAGCAGACAGGGTTCTCAGCCCCAGCATTTT.

This chain connects TRBV28 to TRBJ1-2; D call uncertain. Germline assignment: CDR1 MDHEN and CDR2 SYDVKM. The CDR3 runs 12 residues. Trimming removed 3 bases from V and 2 bases from J, with 4 bases in between. CDR3 sequence reads: CASSFENYGYTF. The CDR3 DNA sequence: TGTGCCAGCAGTTTTGAGAACTATGGCTACACCTTC.

This sequence joins TRBV6-6 and TRBJ1-4, with TRBD1 identical over 8 bases. J was trimmed by 5 bases and V by 4 bases; bases with no gene match: 6. Germline V lookup: CDR1 MNHNY, CDR2 SVGAGI (reference sequence). This CDR3 has 15 residues. The chain's CDR3 is CASSSRTGKNEKLFF. The CDR3 region has the DNA TGTGCCAGCAGTTCGCGGACAGGGAAGAATGAAAAACTGTTTTTT.

This sequence joins TRBV5-1 and TRBJ1-4; possibly TRBD1 for D (6 bases). CDR3 length: 16 residues. V was cut by 0 bases and J by 3 bases, with 12 bases left in between. Germline V CDR1 and CDR2: SGHRS, YFSETQ. CDR3 loop: CASSLVGTLPNEKLFF. CDR3 coding DNA: TGCGCCAGCAGCTTGGTAGGGACACTCCCTAATGAAAAACTGTTTTTT.

This clone was seen a handful of times. V gene TRBV12-5 combines with J gene TRBJ1-3; 10 bases line up with TRBD1. Germline V gives CDR1 LGHNT, CDR2 FRNRAP. J lost 2 bases, V lost 0 bases, and 10 bases had no gene match. There are 19 residues in the CDR3. The CDR3 DNA reads as TGTGCTAGTGGTTTGGTTTTCGGACCCGGGACAGGGGCTGGAAACACCATATATTTT. It yields the protein CASGLVFGPGTGAGNTIYF.

The chain carries TRBV19 and TRBJ1-3, with 8 bases that match TRBD1. The CDR3 contains 18 residues. The germline gives CDR1 LNHDA, CDR2 SQIVND (reference sequence). Trimming took 5 bases from V and 0 from J; bases not matched to a gene: 12. DNA of the CDR3: TGTGCCAGTAGTTCACTGGACAGGGTTAGTACCTCTGGAAACACCATATATTTT. It translates to CASSSLDRVSTSGNTIYF.

The rearrangement links TRBV6-1 to TRBJ1-2, with a tentative D call TRBD1 (5 bases). Germline V gene lookup returns CDR1 MNHNS and CDR2 SASEGT. There are 15 residues in the CDR3. V lost 2 bases and J lost 10, with 20 bases in between. The CDR3: CASSELSDKGLIYTF. Written as DNA, the CDR3 is TGTGCCAGCAGTGAACTGTCGGACAAGGGGCTAATCTACACCTTC.

The rearrangement uses TRBV5-4 and TRBJ2-7; possibly TRBD2 for D (6 bases). The CDR3 is 14 amino acids. V was clipped by 4 bases and J by 0 bases, with 11 bases between them. Germline loops: CDR1 SGHNT, CDR2 YYREEE (reference sequence). The CDR3 reads CASSRQGGSYEQYF. DNA for the CDR3: TGTGCCAGCAGCCGGCAGGGAGGCTCCTACGAGCAGTACTTC.

The genes are TRBV4-2 and TRBJ1-2; tentatively, D is TRBD1 (6 bases). Germline assignment: CDR1 LGHNA and CDR2 YNFKEQ. V was shortened by 0 bases and J by 2 bases, with 10 bases between the two germline ends. The CDR3 length is 15 residues. CDR3 nucleotides: TGTGCCAGCAGCCAAGAAAGACAGGAGAACTATGGCTACACCTTC. Translating it yields CASSQERQENYGYTF.

This sequence joins TRBV28 and TRBJ1-2; TRBD1 might be the D (6 bases). The germline V gene encodes CDR1 MDHEN and CDR2 SYDVKM. CDR3 length equals 13 residues. V was clipped by 1 base and J by 8 bases, with 11 bases between them. CDR3 coding DNA: TGTGCCAGCAGTTTATTGGGGGCGCTCGGCTACACCTTC. Translated: CASSLLGALGYTF.

The chain combines TRBV6-6 with TRBJ2-7; 7 nucleotides line up with TRBD1. V shed 7 bases, J shed 1 base, and the junction held 10 bases outside the gene matches. Germline values: CDR1 MNHNY, CDR2 SVGAGI (reference sequence). The CDR3 is 15 residues long. The CDR3, as DNA: TGTGCCAGCATCAACCGGGCAGGGGGTTCCTACGAGCAGTACTTC. Translation gives CASINRAGGSYEQYF.

The V and J genes are TRBV10-1 and TRBJ1-2, with D unresolved. From germline, CDR1 is WNHNN and CDR2 SYGVQD (reference sequence). V was pared by 3 bases and J by 0 bases, with 17 bases between. The CDR3 is 17 residues long. Written as DNA, the CDR3 is TGCGCCAGCAGTGAAGCCGAGTCCCCAACCTCTAACTATGGCTACACCTTC. Encoded protein: CASSEAESPTSNYGYTF.

This clone was counted only a few times. The chain employs TRBV3-1 (or the pseudogene TRBV3-2) and TRBJ2-7; maybe TRBD2 (5 bases). Germline V CDR1 and CDR2: LGHDT, YNNKEL (reference sequence). Deletions cut 0 bases from V and 7 bases from J, with 10 bases between. The CDR3 has 13 residues. The DNA of the CDR3 is TGTGCCAGCAGCCAAGATCTAACTAGTGAGCAGTACTTC. Protein: CASSQDLTSEQYF.

The chain is built from TRBV5-4 and TRBJ2-7; 7 nucleotides align to TRBD1. Germline V gives CDR1 SGHNT, CDR2 YYREEE (reference sequence). The length of the CDR3 is 15 residues. V dropped 0 bases and J dropped 2; count of bases not matched to a gene: 5. The CDR3 coding sequence is TGTGCCAGCAGCTTGGGAGGGGGCAAGGCCTACGAGCAGTACTTC. This translates into CASSLGGGKAYEQYF.

This chain uses TRBV9 with TRBJ2-1; D remains ambiguous. The CDR3 loop spans 15 amino acids. Per germline, CDR1 SGDLS and CDR2 YYNGEE. V was shortened by 1 base and J by 2 bases, with 10 bases between the two germline ends. The CDR3 is CASSVNTEPYNEQFF. DNA of the CDR3: TGTGCCAGCAGCGTAAATACAGAACCCTACAATGAGCAGTTCTTC.

V is TRBV11-2 and J is TRBJ1-1; possible D gene TRBD1, 5 bases. This CDR3 comprises 15 residues. V shed 1 base and J shed 0 bases, with 9 bases lying between them. CDR1 and CDR2 (germline): SGHAT, FQNNGV. This chain's CDR3 is CASSLVGGLNTEAFF. As DNA, the CDR3 is TGTGCCAGCAGCTTAGTGGGGGGTTTGAACACTGAAGCTTTCTTT.

A single count supports this clone. The genes are TRBV7-3 and TRBJ2-2; TRBD1 might be the D (6 bases). The CDR3 has 14 amino acids. Germline-derived CDR1 and CDR2 are SGHTA and FQGTGA. Trimming stripped 5 bases from V and 6 bases from J, with 13 bases between. The CDR3 is CASSLDRTPGELFF. The CDR3 DNA sequence: TGTGCCAGCAGCCTTGACAGGACTCCCGGGGAGCTGTTTTTT.

This chain uses TRBV5-5 with TRBJ1-5; TRBD1 is a possible D gene (6 bases). This CDR3 is built from 15 residues. Between the trimmed V and J ends, which lost 2 bases and 0 bases, there was a span of 9 bases. Germline V gene sequence: CDR1 SGHKS, CDR2 YYEKEE (reference sequence). Written as DNA, the CDR3 is TGTGCCAGCAGCTTAGGGGGTTCTAGCAATCAGCCCCAGCATTTT. It specifies CASSLGGSSNQPQHF. Drawing the rest from reference TRBV5-5 and TRBJ1-5, the complete variable domain is DAGVTQSPTHLIKTRGQQVTLRCSPISGHKSVSWYQQVLGQGPQFIFQYYEKEERGRGNFPDRFSARQFPNYSSELNVNALLLGDSALYLCASSLGGSSNQPQHFGDGTRLSIL.